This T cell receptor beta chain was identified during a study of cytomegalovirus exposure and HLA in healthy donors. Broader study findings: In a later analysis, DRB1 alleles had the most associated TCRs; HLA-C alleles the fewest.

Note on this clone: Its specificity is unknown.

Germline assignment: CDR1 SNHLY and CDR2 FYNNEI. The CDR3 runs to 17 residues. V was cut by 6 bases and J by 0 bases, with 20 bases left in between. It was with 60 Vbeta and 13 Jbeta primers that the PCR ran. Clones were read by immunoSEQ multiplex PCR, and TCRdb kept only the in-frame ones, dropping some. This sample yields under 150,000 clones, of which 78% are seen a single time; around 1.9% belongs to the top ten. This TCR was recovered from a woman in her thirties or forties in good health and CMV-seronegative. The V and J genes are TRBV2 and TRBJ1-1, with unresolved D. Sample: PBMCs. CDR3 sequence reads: CASRREAGPLMNTEAFF. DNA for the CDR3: TGTGCCAGCAGACGGGAGGCAGGTCCACTGATGAACACTGAAGCTTTCTTT.